This T cell receptor (beta chain) was found in a study of cytomegalovirus exposure and HLA in healthy donors. Study outcomes and limitations: Confirmation in vitro established that a few CMV-associated chains were specific for CMV antigens. With further analysis later on, most CMV-associated TCR beta chains appeared HLA-restricted. Immune exposure was documented only through CMV serostatus. The authors considered a cluster of highly shared sequence variants likely to be a sequencing artifact.

PCR used 60 Vbeta primers and 13 Jbeta primers. The method was immunoSEQ multiplex PCR; TCRdb's version includes in-frame clones alone and lacks a portion of them. This sample has around 96,000 clones, with more than 70% found just once. This clone has just one count. What it binds is not known. The CDR3 is 14 amino acids. Germline-derived CDR1 and CDR2 are MNHEY and SVGAGI. The ends were cut back, 4 bases at V and 6 bases at J, with 12 bases in the middle. This TCR was sampled from a man younger than 30 in good health and CMV-seronegative. Sample: PBMCs. The chain joins TRBV6-5 to TRBJ2-2; D might be TRBD2 (7 bases). CDR3 coding DNA: TGTGCCAGCAGTTTTCAGGGGAGGGCCGGGGAGCTGTTTTTT. Translated, it gives CASSFQGRAGELFF.